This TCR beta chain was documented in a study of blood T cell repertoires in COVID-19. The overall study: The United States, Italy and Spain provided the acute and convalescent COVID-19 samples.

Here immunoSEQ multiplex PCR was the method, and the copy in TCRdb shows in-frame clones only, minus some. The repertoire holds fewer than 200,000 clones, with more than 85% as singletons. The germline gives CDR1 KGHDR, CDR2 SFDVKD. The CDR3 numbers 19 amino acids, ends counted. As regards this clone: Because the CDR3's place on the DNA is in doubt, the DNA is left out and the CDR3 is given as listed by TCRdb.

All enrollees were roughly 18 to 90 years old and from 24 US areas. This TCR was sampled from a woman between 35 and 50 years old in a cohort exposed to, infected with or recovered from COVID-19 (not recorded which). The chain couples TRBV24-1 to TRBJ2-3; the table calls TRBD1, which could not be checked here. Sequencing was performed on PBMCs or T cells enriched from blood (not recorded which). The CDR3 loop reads CATSDFGPGSSTSTDTQYF.